This entry lists 25 T cell receptor beta chains sequenced from one sample in a study of T-cell memory formation after mild COVID-19. One entry per CDR3 protein results from TCRdb running MiXCR on the 5' RACE reads. The sample includes under 450,000 distinct CDR3 sequences, less than 25% of them seen just once. Sequencing used PBMCs or a T cell subset sorted from them (not recorded which). These TCRs come from a man younger than 35 who had mild COVID-19 (a few samples of this study predate the infection). Cell type and time point are not known.

The chain has TRBV4-2 and TRBJ2-2; 8 positions agree with TRBD1. Germline CDR1 and CDR2: LGHNA and YNFKEQ. Trimming cost V 3 bases and J 2 bases; bases outside gene matches: 2. This CDR3 is 15 amino acids long. The CDR3 here is CASSQDRVNTGELFF. In nucleotides, the CDR3 is TGTGCCAGCAGCCAGGACAGGGTTAACACCGGGGAGCTGTTTTTT.

In its sample, this clonotype was seen a few times. V gene TRBV7-2 combines with J gene TRBJ1-5, with D unclear. Trimming shortened V by 3 bases and J by 0 bases, and 9 bases separated the two germline ends. Germline V lookup: CDR1 SGHTA, CDR2 FQGNSA. This CDR3 is built from 15 residues. As DNA, the CDR3 is TGTGCCAGCAGCTTTTTTACAGCTAGCAATCAGCCCCAGCATTTT. It encodes CASSFFTASNQPQHF.

The table lists this clonotype with a few counts. V usage is TRBV4-1 and J usage is TRBJ2-1; a weak D match, TRBD2 (5 bases). This CDR3 is built from 12 residues. V was clipped by 2 bases and J by 10 bases, with 9 bases between them. Germline V gene sequence: CDR1 MGHRA, CDR2 YSYEKL. Written as DNA, the CDR3 is TGCGCCAGCAGCCAAACCCAGCGGGAGCAGTTCTTC. Translating gives CASSQTQREQFF.

The V call is TRBV6-6, the J call TRBJ2-7; TRBD1 matches 8 bases. Germline V gives CDR1 MNHNY, CDR2 SVGAGI (reference sequence). The junction had 5 bases not matched to a gene; V was cut back by 2 bases and J by 5 bases. The CDR3 covers 14 residues. The DNA of the CDR3 is TGTGCCAGCAGTTACGAGGGGACAGGTGACGAGCAGTACGTC. Translation: CASSYEGTGDEQYV.

A few counts support this clonotype. This sequence joins TRBV12-5 and TRBJ2-7; 9 nucleotides line up with TRBD1. J gave up 3 bases and V 4 bases, and 4 bases lay outside the gene matches. CDR3 length: 14 residues. Germline assignment: CDR1 LGHNT and CDR2 FRNRAP. The CDR3 is CASGSGTGNYEQYV. CDR3 bases: TGTGCTAGTGGTTCCGGGACAGGGAACTACGAGCAGTACGTC.

The V and J genes are TRBV27 and TRBJ1-1; maybe TRBD1 (6 bases). Germline loops: CDR1 MNHEY, CDR2 SMNVEV (reference sequence). The V end lost 5 bases, the J end lost 0 bases, and 10 bases lay between the germline ends. This CDR3 has 14 amino acids. The CDR3 sequence is CASSITGLNTEAFF. The DNA of the CDR3 is TGTGCCAGCAGTATAACAGGGTTGAACACTGAAGCTTTCTTT.

The chain carries TRBV7-2 and TRBJ2-3, with TRBD1 as a possible D gene (6 bases). V dropped 6 bases and J dropped 4 bases, with 23 bases sitting between them. The germline gives CDR1 SGHTA, CDR2 FQGNSA. The CDR3 is 17 amino acids. DNA for the CDR3: TGTGCCAGCAGGACTGCTCCGGGACACACGAGGGCAGATACGCAGTATTTT. It translates to CASRTAPGHTRADTQYF.

This clonotype occurred many times. The V gene is TRBV6-5, the J gene TRBJ2-1; D is unclear. Trimming pared 5 bases from V and 9 bases from J, leaving 11 bases between. CDR1 and CDR2 (germline): MNHEY, SVGAGI. This CDR3 contains 12 residues. CDR3 DNA: TGTGCCAGCAGTCCCTGGCGAGGTGAGCAGTTCTTC. It yields the protein CASSPWRGEQFF.

The chain has TRBV7-9 and TRBJ2-7; D is perhaps TRBD2 (6 bases). The V end lost 4 bases, the J end lost 6 bases, and 10 bases lay between the germline ends. The CDR3 is 12 amino acids. Germline V gives CDR1 SEHNR, CDR2 FQNEAQ (reference sequence). CDR3 nucleotides: TGTGCCAGCAGCTGGGGGAGGCTCGAGCAGTACTTC. It is translated as CASSWGRLEQYF.

The gene calls are TRBV7-9 and TRBJ1-2; no clear D. Per germline, CDR1 SEHNR and CDR2 FQNEAQ (reference sequence). Trimming shortened V by 1 base and J by 2 bases, and 8 bases separated the two germline ends. The CDR3 has 14 amino acids. This CDR3 reads CASSLETANYGYTF. The CDR3 DNA reads TGTGCCAGCAGCTTAGAAACAGCGAACTATGGCTACACCTTC.

This clonotype has a handful of counts. The chain couples TRBV24-1 to TRBJ1-2; D might be TRBD1 (5 bases). Germline CDR1 reads KGHDR; CDR2 reads SFDVKD. V lost 3 bases, J lost 4 bases, and 11 bases lay in between. The CDR3 covers 14 residues. The CDR3, as DNA: TGTGCCACCAGTGATCACAGGACGGGCTATGGCTACACCTTC. Protein product: CATSDHRTGYGYTF.

The J gene is TRBJ2-1, the V gene TRBV24-1, with 13 bases aligning to TRBD2. CDR3 length: 17 residues. V was pared by 4 bases and J by 6 bases, with 8 bases of the junction left unmatched. Germline V gives CDR1 KGHDR, CDR2 SFDVKD. CDR3 in DNA: TGTGCCACCAGTGACTTAGCAACTAGCGGGGGGGCCAATGAGCAGTTCTTC. Protein product: CATSDLATSGGANEQFF.

This chain joins TRBV11-2 and TRBJ2-1; D gene ambiguous. The CDR3 contains 13 residues. Germline CDR1 is SGHAT and CDR2 is FQNNGV. Trimming pared 5 bases from V and 7 bases from J, leaving 12 bases between. The CDR3 loop is CASSQWVGNEQFF. DNA of the CDR3: TGTGCCAGCAGCCAGTGGGTGGGGAATGAGCAGTTCTTC.

In this sample, this clonotype turned up a few times. The chain recombines TRBV20-1 with TRBJ2-7; a possible D gene is TRBD1 (6 bases). CDR3 length: 15 amino acids. V was shortened by 4 bases and J by 4 bases, with 20 bases between the two germline ends. CDR1 is DFQATT, CDR2 SNEGSKA, per germline (reference sequence). The CDR3 coding sequence is TGCAGTGCTACCCCCGGGGCCCTTCAGGGGTACGAGCAGTACTTC. Protein product: CSATPGALQGYEQYF.

This clonotype turned up a few times. The rearrangement uses TRBV6-5 and TRBJ1-2, with D perhaps TRBD1 (6 bases). V dropped 11 bases and J dropped 4 bases, with 14 bases sitting between them. From germline, CDR1 is MNHEY and CDR2 SVGAGI. This CDR3 has 12 residues. In DNA form, the CDR3 reads TGTGCCGGCCGGGACACCAGCTATGGCTACACCTTC. Translating gives CAGRDTSYGYTF.

The chain is built from TRBV30 and TRBJ2-3; D not certain. CDR1 GTSNPN and CDR2 SVGIG come from the germline V gene (reference sequence). V lost 0 bases and J 3 bases, leaving 4 bases between the germline ends. The CDR3 contains 12 residues. CDR3 protein: CAWSVSTDTQYF. Written as DNA, the CDR3 is TGTGCCTGGAGTGTGAGTACAGATACGCAGTATTTT.

The table lists this clonotype with a few counts. The chain recombines TRBV4-3 with TRBJ1-1; D gene unclear. Germline CDR1 is LGHNA and CDR2 is YSLEER. V was shortened by 2 bases and J by 4 bases, with 14 bases between the two germline ends. The length of the CDR3 is 15 residues. The CDR3 nucleotides are TGCGCCAGCAGCCAAAACCTGGACGGACTCACTGAAGCTTTCTTT. As protein: CASSQNLDGLTEAFF.

The rearrangement joins TRBV7-9 to TRBJ2-2; D gene unclear. There are 14 residues in the CDR3. V lost 1 base to trimming and J lost 2 bases, with 5 bases between them. CDR1 is SEHNR and CDR2 is FQNEAQ in the germline V gene (reference sequence). In DNA form, the CDR3 reads TGTGCCAGCAGCTTAGTTAGCAACACCGGGGAGCTGTTTTTT. This sequence encodes CASSLVSNTGELFF. The full variable domain, completed using reference TRBV7-9 and TRBJ2-2, is DTGVSQNPRHKITKRGQNVTFRCDPISEHNRLYWYRQTLGQGPEFLTYFQNEAQLEKSRLLSDRFSAERPKGSFSTLEIQRTEQGDSAMYLCASSLVSNTGELFFGEGSRLTVL.

Comment on this clonotype: The junction departs from germline at one end; a sequencing error may be responsible. The chain links TRBV10-3 to TRBJ2-2, with D possibly being TRBD2 (6 bases). The CDR3 is 14 amino acids. Germline V gene sequence: CDR1 ENHRY, CDR2 SYGVKD. For the CDR3, the DNA is TGTGCCATCGGGGAGGAGGGGAACAGCGGGGAGCTGTTTTTT. Its translation: CAIGEEGNSGELFF.

This clonotype was observed at least ten times. This sequence joins TRBV4-2 and TRBJ2-1; D is unresolved. Trimming removed 3 bases from V and 5 bases from J, with 11 bases in between. From germline, CDR1 is LGHNA and CDR2 YNFKEQ. CDR3 length: 14 amino acids. The CDR3 sequence is CASSQSLENNEQFF. As DNA, the CDR3 is TGTGCCAGCAGCCAGTCGCTAGAGAACAATGAGCAGTTCTTC.

The J gene is TRBJ2-2, the V gene TRBV2, with no clear D. The germline V gene has CDR1 SNHLY and CDR2 FYNNEI. The CDR3 spans 15 residues. V was clipped by 4 bases and J by 2 bases, with 11 bases between them. The CDR3: CASSGVFPNTGELFF. In DNA, the CDR3 is TGTGCCAGCAGTGGCGTTTTTCCCAACACCGGGGAGCTGTTTTTT.

There are many counts of this clonotype. The CDR3 sequence is CASSLYVNRGPSGANVLTF. The CDR3 DNA reads TGTGCCAGCAGCTTATATGTAAACAGGGGGCCCTCCGGGGCCAACGTCCTGACTTTC. The chain links TRBV7-6 to TRBJ2-6; 9 bases are shared with TRBD1. The J segment lost 4 bases and the V segment lost 2 bases, leaving 12 bases of the junction unmatched. The germline CDR1 and CDR2 sequences are SGHVS and FNYEAQ. The CDR3 length is 19 residues.

A few counts support this clonotype. J is TRBJ2-7 and V is TRBV18; the match to TRBD1 covers 7 bases. Germline-derived CDR1 and CDR2 are KGHSH and LQKENI. The CDR3 is 14 residues long. Trimming took 1 base from V and 2 from J; bases not matched to a gene: 2. The CDR3 DNA reads as TGTGCCAGCTCACCACGGGACAGTGCCTACGAGCAGTACTTC. Its protein product is CASSPRDSAYEQYF.

This clonotype was recorded a few times. The chain couples TRBV4-3 to TRBJ2-7; the D gene is possibly TRBD2 (5 bases). The CDR3 loop spans 13 amino acids. The ends were cut back, 1 base at V and 4 bases at J, with 8 bases in the middle. Germline loops: CDR1 LGHNA, CDR2 YSLEER. CDR3 DNA: TGCGCCAGCAGCCAAGGTCCGGGGTACGAGCAGTACGTC. It encodes CASSQGPGYEQYV.

The genes are TRBV4-1 and TRBJ1-4, with no clear D. This CDR3 comprises 13 residues. The V gene's germline CDR1 is MGHRA and CDR2 YSYEKL. V was cut by 5 bases and J by 8 bases, with 12 bases left in between. CDR3 sequence: CASSLTGWEKLFF. The CDR3, as DNA: TGCGCCAGCAGCTTGACGGGTTGGGAAAAACTGTTTTTT.